This T cell receptor beta chain stems from a study of blood T cell repertoires in COVID-19. J gave up 7 bases and V 1 base, and 7 bases lay outside the gene matches. CDR3 length equals 14 residues. CDR1 and CDR2 from the germline V gene are LGHDT and YNNKEL (reference sequence). The protocol was immunoSEQ multiplex PCR, while the TCRdb copy is restricted to in-frame clones and leaves out a portion. The sample consists of about 370,000 clones, roughly 86% of them appearing once. This clonotype originated in a woman in her 30s who had recovered from COVID-19. The specimen sequenced was PBMCs or T cells enriched from blood (not recorded which). The gene calls are TRBV3-1 (or the pseudogene TRBV3-2) and TRBJ2-7; TRBD2 aligns across 7 bases. CDR3 protein: CASSQVGRASEQYF. In DNA form, the CDR3 reads TGTGCCAGCAGCCAAGTTGGGAGGGCGAGTGAGCAGTACTTC.